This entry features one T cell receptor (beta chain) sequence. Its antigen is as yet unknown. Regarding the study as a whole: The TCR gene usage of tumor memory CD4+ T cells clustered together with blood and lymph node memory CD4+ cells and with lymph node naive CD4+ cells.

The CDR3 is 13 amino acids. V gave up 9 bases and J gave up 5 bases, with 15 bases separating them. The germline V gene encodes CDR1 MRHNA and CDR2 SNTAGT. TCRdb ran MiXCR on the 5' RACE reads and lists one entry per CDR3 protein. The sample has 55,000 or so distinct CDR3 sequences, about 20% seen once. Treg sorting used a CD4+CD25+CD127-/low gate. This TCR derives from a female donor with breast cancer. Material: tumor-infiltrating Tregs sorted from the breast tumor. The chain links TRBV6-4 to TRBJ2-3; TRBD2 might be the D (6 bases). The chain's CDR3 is CASSTRIGDTQYF. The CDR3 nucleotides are TGTGCCAGTTCGACTAGGATTGGAGATACGCAGTATTTT.